This record covers a single T cell receptor (beta chain). The target antigen is unknown. The sample belongs to a study of cytomegalovirus exposure and HLA in healthy donors. Overall study findings and caveats: An ancestry cluster, one associated with Asian ancestry, reportedly showed fewer N-insertions than the approximately 670-donor mean in a later analysis. Immune exposure data for these donors was limited to CMV serostatus.

Germline V gives CDR1 SQVTM, CDR2 ANQGSEA. V lost 1 base to trimming and J lost 1 base; unmatched junction nucleotides: 7. CDR3 length: 16 amino acids. The PCR was carried out with 60 Vbeta primers and 13 Jbeta primers. The table came from immunoSEQ multiplex PCR; TCRdb's copy has only in-frame clones and leaves some out. Here the sample table reports approximately 100,000 clones. The sequence was obtained from a man aged 50 to 60 in good health and CMV-seronegative. Sequenced material: PBMCs. V and J are TRBV29-1 and TRBJ2-1; 7 bases align to TRBD2. The CDR3 region is CSVEVPSGGSYNEQFF. CDR3 bases: TGCAGCGTTGAAGTTCCTAGCGGTGGATCCTACAATGAGCAGTTCTTC.